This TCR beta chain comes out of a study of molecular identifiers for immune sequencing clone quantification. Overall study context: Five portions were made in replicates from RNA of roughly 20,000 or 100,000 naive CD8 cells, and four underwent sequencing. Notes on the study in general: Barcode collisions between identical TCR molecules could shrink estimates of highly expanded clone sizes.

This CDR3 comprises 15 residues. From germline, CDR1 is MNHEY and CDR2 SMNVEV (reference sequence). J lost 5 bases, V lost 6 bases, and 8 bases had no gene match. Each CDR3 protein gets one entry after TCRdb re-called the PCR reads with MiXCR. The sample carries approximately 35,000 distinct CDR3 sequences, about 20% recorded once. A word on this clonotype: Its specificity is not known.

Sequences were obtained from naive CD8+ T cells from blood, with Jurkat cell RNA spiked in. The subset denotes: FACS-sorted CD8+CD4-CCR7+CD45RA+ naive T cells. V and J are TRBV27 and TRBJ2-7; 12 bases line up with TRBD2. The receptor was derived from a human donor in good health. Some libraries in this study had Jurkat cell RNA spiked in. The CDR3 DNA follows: TGTGCCAGCAGACCCACTAGCGGGAGGCTCCACGAGCAGTACTTC. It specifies CASRPTSGRLHEQYF.